This record covers a single T cell receptor beta chain. Germline V CDR1 and CDR2: SGHRS, YFSETQ. Trimming shortened V by 0 bases and J by 0 bases, and 10 bases separated the two germline ends. The CDR3 loop spans 15 amino acids. The time point is: cycle 4 day 1 (C4D1), after more than 5 weeks of nivolumab. All patients relapsed after autologous stem cell transplantation, and brentuximab vedotin exposure varied. The data stem from a study of PD-1 blockade in classical Hodgkin lymphoma. Libraries were prepared by immunoSEQ multiplex PCR; TCRdb keeps only in-frame clonotypes and omits some of them. The sample lists about 28,000 clones, around 80% occurring once.

The source was peripheral blood mononuclear cells (PBMCs), collected before the fourth cycle of nivolumab. This chain connects TRBV5-1 to TRBJ2-7; D call uncertain. This sequence was found in a human donor with classical Hodgkin lymphoma. CDR3 in amino acids: CASSLVGSLSYEQYF. The CDR3 DNA reads as TGCGCCAGCAGCTTGGTGGGCAGCCTCTCCTACGAGCAGTACTTC.